The entry below describes one T cell receptor (beta chain). The sample belongs to a study of T cell changes during pregnancy in multiple sclerosis. The V gene's germline CDR1 is MNHEY and CDR2 SMNVEV (reference sequence). V gave up 2 bases and J gave up 4 bases; unmatched junction bases: 4. This CDR3 contains 14 residues. Here immunoSEQ multiplex PCR was the method, and the copy in TCRdb shows in-frame clones only, minus some. The profile covers fewer than 80,000 clones, with around 90% appearing a single time and 0.29% taken by the ten largest. This chain connects TRBV27 to TRBJ1-2, with 7 bases aligning to TRBD1. The source material was CD4+ T cells from peripheral blood mononuclear cells, sampled in the third trimester of pregnancy. The TCR was taken from a female donor in good health, enrolled as a control in a pregnancy study. CDR3 bases: TGTGCCAGCAGTTTAGACAGGGCTAGCTATGGCTACACCTTC. This translates into CASSLDRASYGYTF.